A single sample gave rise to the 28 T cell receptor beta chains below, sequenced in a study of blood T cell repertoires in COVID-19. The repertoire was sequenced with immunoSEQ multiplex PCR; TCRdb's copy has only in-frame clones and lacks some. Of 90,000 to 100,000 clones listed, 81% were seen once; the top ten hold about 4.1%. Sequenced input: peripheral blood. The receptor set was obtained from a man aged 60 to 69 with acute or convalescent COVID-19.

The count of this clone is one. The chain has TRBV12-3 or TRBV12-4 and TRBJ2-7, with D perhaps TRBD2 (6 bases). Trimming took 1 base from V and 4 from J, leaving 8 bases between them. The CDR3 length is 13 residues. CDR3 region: CASSLVGGYEQYF. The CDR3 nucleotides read TGTGCCAGCAGTTTAGTCGGGGGTTACGAGCAGTACTTC.

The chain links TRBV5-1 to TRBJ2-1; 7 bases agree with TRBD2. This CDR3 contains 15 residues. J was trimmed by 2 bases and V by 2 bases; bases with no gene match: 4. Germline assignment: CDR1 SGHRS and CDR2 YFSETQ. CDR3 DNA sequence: TGCGCCAGCAGCTTAGTCGGGGGGACCTACAATGAGCAGTTCTTC. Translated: CASSLVGGTYNEQFF.

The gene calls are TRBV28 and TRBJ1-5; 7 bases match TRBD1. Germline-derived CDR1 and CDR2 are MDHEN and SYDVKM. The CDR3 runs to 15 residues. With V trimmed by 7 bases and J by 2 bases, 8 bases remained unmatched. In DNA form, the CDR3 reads TGTGCCAGCACGAAGGGGGCATTTGGCAATCAGCCCCAGCATTTT. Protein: CASTKGAFGNQPQHF. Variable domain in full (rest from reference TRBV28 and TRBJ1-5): DVKVTQSSRYLVKRTGEKVFLECVQDMDHENMFWYRQDPGLGLRLIYFSYDVKMKEKGDIPEGYSVSREKKERFSLILESASTNQTSMYLCASTKGAFGNQPQHFGDGTRLSIL.

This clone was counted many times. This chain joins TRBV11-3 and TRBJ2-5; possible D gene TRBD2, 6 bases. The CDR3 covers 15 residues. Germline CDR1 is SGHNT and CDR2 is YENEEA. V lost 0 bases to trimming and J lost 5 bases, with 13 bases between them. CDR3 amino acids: CASSLDPGVGETQYF. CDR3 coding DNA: TGTGCCAGCAGCTTAGATCCGGGAGTTGGGGAGACCCAGTACTTC.

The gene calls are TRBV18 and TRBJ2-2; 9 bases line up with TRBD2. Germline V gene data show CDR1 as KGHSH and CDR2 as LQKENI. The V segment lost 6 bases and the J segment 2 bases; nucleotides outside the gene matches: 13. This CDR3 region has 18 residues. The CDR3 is CASSPQITAGGNTGELFF. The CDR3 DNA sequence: TGTGCCAGCTCCCCGCAAATAACAGCGGGGGGCAACACCGGGGAGCTGTTTTTT. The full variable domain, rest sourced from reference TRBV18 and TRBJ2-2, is NAGVMQNPRHLVRRRGQEARLRCSPMKGHSHVYWYRQLPEEGLKFMVYLQKENIIDESGMPKERFSAEFPKEGPSILRIQQVVRGDSAAYFCASSPQITAGGNTGELFFGEGSRLTVL.

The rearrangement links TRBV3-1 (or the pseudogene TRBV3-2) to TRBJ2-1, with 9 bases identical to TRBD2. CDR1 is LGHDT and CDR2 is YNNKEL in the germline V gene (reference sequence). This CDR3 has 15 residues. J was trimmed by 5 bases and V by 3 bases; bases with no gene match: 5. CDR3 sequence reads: CASSQRRGGHNEQFF. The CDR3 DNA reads TGTGCCAGCAGCCAGCGGCGGGGGGGCCACAATGAGCAGTTCTTC.

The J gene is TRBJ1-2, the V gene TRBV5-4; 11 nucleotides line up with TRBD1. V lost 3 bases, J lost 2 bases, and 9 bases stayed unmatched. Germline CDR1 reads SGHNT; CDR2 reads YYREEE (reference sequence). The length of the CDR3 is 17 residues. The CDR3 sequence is CASSYGTGGRSNYGYTF. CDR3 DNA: TGTGCCAGCAGCTACGGGACAGGGGGTCGCTCAAACTATGGCTACACCTTC.

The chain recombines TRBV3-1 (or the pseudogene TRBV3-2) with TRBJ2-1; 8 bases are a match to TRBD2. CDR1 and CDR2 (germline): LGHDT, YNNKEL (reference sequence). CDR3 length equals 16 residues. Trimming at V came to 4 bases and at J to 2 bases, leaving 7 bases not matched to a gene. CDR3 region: CASSPLTGGPYNEQFF. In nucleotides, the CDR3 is TGTGCCAGCAGCCCGCTGACGGGAGGGCCCTACAATGAGCAGTTCTTC.

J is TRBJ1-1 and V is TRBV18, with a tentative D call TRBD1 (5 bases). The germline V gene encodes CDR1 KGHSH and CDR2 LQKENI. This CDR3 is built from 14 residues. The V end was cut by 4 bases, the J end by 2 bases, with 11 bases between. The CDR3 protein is CASSRDGGNTEAFF. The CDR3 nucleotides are TGTGCCAGCTCACGGGACGGGGGAAACACTGAAGCTTTCTTT.

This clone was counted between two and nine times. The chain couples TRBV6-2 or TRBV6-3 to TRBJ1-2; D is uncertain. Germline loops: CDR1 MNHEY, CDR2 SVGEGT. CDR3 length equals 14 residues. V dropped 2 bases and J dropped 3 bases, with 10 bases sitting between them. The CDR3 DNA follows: TGTGCCAGCAGTTACATGCCGGGAGACTATGGCTACACCTTC. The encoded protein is CASSYMPGDYGYTF.

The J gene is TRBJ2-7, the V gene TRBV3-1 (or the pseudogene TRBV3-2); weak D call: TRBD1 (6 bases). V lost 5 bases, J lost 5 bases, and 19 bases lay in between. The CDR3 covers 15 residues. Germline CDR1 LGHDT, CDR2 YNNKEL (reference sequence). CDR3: CASSSRTVTTNEQYF. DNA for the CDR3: TGTGCCAGCAGCTCCAGGACAGTGACGACCAACGAGCAGTACTTC.

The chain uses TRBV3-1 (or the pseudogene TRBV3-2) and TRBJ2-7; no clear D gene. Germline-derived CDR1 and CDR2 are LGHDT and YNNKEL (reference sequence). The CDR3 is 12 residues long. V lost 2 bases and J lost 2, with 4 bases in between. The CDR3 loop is CASSQFTYEQYF. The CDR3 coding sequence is TGTGCCAGCAGCCAATTTACCTACGAGCAGTACTTC.

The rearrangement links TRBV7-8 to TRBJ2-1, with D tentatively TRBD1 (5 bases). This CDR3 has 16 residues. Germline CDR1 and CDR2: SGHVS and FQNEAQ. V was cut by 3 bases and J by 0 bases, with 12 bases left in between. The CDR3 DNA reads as TGTGCCAGCAGCTTCCCGACAGTGAGCTCCTACAATGAGCAGTTCTTC. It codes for CASSFPTVSSYNEQFF.

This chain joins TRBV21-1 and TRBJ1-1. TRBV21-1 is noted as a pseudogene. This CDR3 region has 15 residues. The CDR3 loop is CASSKGPDLTTEAFF. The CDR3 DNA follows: TGTGCCAGCAGCAAAGGACCAGACTTGACGACTGAAGCTTTCTTT.

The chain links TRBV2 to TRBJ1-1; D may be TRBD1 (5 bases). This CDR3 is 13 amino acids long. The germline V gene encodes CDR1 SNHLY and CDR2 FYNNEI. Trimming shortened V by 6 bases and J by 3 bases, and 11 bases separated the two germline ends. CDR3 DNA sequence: TGTGCCAGCAGGGACGACAGTTACACTGAAGCTTTCTTT. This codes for CASRDDSYTEAFF.

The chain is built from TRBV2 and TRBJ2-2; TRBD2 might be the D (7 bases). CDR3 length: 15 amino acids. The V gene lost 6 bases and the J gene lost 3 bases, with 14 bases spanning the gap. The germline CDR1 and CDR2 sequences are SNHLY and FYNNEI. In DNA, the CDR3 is TGTGCCAGCAGCCCGTCGGGGGGCGACACCGGGGAGCTGTTTTTT. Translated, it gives CASSPSGGDTGELFF.

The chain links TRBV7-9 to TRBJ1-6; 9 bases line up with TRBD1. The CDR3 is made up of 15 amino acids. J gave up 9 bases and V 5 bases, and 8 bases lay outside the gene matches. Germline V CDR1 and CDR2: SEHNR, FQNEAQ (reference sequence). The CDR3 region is CASSPAGTGISPLHF. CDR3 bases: TGTGCCAGCAGCCCGGCAGGGACAGGGATTTCACCCCTCCACTTT.

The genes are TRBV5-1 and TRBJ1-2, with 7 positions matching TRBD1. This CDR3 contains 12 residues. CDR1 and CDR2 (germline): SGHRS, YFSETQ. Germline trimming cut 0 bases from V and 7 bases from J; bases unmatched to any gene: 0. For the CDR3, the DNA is TGCGCCAGCAGCTTGGACAGGGGTGGCTACACCTTC. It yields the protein CASSLDRGGYTF. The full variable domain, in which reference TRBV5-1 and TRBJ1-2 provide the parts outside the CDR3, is KAGVTQTPRYLIKTRGQQVTLSCSPISGHRSVSWYQQTPGQGLQFLFEYFSETQRNKGNFPGRFSGRQFSNSRSEMNVSTLELGDSALYLCASSLDRGGYTFGSGTRLTVV.

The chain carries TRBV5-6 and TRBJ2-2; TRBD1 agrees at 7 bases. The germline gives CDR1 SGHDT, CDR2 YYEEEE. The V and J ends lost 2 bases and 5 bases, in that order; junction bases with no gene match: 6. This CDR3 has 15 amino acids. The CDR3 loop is CASSFGTAKTGELFF. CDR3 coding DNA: TGTGCCAGCAGCTTCGGGACAGCTAAAACCGGGGAGCTGTTTTTT.

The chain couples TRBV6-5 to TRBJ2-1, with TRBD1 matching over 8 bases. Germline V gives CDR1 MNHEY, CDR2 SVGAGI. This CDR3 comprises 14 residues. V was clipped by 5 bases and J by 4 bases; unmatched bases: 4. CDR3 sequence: CASSPWDRYNEQFF. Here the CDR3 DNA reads TGTGCCAGCAGTCCATGGGACAGGTACAATGAGCAGTTCTTC.

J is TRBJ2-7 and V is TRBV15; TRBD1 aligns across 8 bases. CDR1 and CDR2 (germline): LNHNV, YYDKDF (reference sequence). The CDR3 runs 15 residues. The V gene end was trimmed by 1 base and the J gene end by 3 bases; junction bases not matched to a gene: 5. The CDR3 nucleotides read TGTGCCACCAGCAGAGCCGGGACAGGAGGCTACGAGCAGTACTTC. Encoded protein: CATSRAGTGGYEQYF.

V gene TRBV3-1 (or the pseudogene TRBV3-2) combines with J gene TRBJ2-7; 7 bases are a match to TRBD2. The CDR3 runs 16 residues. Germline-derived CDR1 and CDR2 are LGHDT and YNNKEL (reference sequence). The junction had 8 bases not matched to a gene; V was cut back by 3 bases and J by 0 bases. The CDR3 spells CASSHSLAASSYEQYF. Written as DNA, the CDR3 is TGTGCCAGCAGCCACAGTCTAGCGGCTAGCTCCTACGAGCAGTACTTC.

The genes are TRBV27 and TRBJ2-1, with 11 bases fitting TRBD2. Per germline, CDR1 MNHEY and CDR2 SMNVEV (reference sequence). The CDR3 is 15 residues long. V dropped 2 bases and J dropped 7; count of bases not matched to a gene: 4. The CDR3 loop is CASSLTSGRSNEQFF. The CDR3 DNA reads TGTGCCAGCAGTTTAACTAGCGGGAGAAGTAATGAGCAGTTCTTC.

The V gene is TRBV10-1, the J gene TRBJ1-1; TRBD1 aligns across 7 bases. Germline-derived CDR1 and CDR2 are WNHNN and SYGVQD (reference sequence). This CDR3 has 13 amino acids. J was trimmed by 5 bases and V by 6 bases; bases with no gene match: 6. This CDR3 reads CASSQGQITEAFF. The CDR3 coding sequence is TGCGCCAGCAGCCAGGGACAGATTACTGAAGCTTTCTTT.

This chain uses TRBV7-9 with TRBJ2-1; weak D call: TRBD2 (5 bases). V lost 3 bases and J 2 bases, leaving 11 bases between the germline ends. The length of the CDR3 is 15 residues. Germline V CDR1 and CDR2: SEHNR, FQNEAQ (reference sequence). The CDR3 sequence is CASSFDGLAYNEQFF. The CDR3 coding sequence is TGTGCCAGCAGCTTCGACGGACTCGCCTACAATGAGCAGTTCTTC.

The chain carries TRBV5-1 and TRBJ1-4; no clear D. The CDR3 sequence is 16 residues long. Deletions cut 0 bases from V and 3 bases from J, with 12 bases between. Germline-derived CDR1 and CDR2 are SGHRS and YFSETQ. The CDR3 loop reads CASSLGLRRSNEKLFF. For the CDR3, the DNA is TGCGCCAGCAGCTTGGGACTGCGGCGGTCTAATGAAAAACTGTTTTTT. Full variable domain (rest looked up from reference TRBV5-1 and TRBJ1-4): KAGVTQTPRYLIKTRGQQVTLSCSPISGHRSVSWYQQTPGQGLQFLFEYFSETQRNKGNFPGRFSGRQFSNSRSEMNVSTLELGDSALYLCASSLGLRRSNEKLFFGSGTQLSVL.

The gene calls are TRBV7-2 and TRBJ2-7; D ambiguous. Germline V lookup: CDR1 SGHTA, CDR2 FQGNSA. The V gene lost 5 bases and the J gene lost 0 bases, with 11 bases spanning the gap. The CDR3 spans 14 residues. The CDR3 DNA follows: TGTGCCAGCAGCCCCTTGCTTAGCTCCTACGAGCAGTACTTC. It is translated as CASSPLLSSYEQYF.

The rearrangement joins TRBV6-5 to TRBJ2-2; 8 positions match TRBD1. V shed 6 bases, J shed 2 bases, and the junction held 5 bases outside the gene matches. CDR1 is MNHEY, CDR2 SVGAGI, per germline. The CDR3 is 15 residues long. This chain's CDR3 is CASSPDRANTGELFF. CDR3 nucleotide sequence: TGTGCCAGCAGCCCGGACAGGGCTAACACCGGGGAGCTGTTTTTT.